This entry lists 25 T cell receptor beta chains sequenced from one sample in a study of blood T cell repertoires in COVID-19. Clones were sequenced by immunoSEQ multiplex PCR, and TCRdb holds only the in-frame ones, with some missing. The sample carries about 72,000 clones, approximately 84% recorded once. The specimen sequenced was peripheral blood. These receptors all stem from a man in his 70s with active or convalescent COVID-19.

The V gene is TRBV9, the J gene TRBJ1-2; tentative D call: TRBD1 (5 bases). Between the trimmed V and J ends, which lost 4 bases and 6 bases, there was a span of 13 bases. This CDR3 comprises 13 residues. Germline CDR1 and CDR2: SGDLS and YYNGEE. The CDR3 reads CASSRTLTNGYTF. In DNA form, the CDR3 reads TGTGCCAGCAGCAGGACACTTACTAATGGCTACACCTTC.

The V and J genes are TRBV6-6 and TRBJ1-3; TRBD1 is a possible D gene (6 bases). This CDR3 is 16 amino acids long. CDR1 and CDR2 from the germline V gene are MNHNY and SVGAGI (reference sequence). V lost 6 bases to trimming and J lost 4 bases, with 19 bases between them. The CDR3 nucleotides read TGTGCCAGCAGCCACATCGCGGGGGCTAGGGGAAACACCATATATTTT. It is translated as CASSHIAGARGNTIYF.

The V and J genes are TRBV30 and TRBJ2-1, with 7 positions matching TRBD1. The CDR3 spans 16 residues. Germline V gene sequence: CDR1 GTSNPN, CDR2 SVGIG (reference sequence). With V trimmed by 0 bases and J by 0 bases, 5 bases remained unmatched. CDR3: CAWSVTGLSSYNEQFF. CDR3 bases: TGTGCCTGGAGTGTGACAGGGCTGAGCTCCTACAATGAGCAGTTCTTC.

The chain's CDR3 is CASSETLQGLGSTEAFF. The CDR3 DNA follows: TGTGCCAGCAGTGAAACCTTACAGGGGCTGGGGAGCACTGAAGCTTTCTTT. This chain connects TRBV6-1 to TRBJ1-1; 7 positions agree with TRBD1. Germline V gives CDR1 MNHNS, CDR2 SASEGT. The CDR3 runs 17 residues. J was trimmed by 4 bases and V by 2 bases; bases with no gene match: 13.

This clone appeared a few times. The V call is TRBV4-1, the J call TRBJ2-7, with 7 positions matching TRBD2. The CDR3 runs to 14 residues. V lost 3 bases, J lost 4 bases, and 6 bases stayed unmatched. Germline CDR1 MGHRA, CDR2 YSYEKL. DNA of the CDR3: TGCGCCAGCAGCCACCGGGAGGACTTGTACGAGCAGTACTTC. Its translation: CASSHREDLYEQYF.

CDR3 in amino acids: CASSIRGGALTTGGYTF. CDR3 nucleotide sequence: TGTGCCAGCAGTATCCGGGGAGGGGCGTTAACTACCGGAGGCTACACCTTC. The chain couples TRBV27 to TRBJ1-2, with D tentatively TRBD1 (5 bases). V dropped 5 bases and J dropped 8 bases, with 27 bases sitting between them. Germline values: CDR1 MNHEY, CDR2 SMNVEV (reference sequence). The length of the CDR3 is 17 residues.

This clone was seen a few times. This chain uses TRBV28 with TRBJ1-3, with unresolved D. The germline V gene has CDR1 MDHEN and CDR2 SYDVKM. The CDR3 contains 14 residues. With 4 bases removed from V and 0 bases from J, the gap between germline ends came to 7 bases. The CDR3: CASSSTPSGNTIYF. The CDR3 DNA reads TGTGCCAGCAGTTCTACCCCCTCTGGAAACACCATATATTTT.

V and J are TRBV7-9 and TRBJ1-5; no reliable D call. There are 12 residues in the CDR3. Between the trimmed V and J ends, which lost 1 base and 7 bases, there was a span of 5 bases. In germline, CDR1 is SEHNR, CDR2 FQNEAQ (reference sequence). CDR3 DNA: TGTGCCAGCAGCTTAGATGGCCAGCCCCAGCATTTT. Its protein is CASSLDGQPQHF. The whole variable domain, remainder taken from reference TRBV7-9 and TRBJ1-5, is DTGVSQNPRHKITKRGQNVTFRCDPISEHNRLYWYRQTLGQGPEFLTYFQNEAQLEKSRLLSDRFSAERPKGSFSTLEIQRTEQGDSAMYLCASSLDGQPQHFGDGTRLSIL.

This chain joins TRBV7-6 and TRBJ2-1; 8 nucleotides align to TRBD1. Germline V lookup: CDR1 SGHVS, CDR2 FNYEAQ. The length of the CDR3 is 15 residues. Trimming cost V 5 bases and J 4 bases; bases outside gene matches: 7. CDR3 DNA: TGTGCCAGCAGCCCGACGACAGGGGTATACAATGAGCAGTTCTTC. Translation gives CASSPTTGVYNEQFF.

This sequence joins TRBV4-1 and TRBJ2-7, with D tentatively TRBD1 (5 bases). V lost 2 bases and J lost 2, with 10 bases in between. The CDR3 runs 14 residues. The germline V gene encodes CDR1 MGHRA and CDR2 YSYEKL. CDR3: CASSQYMGPYEQYF. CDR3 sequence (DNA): TGCGCCAGCAGCCAATATATGGGGCCCTACGAGCAGTACTTC.

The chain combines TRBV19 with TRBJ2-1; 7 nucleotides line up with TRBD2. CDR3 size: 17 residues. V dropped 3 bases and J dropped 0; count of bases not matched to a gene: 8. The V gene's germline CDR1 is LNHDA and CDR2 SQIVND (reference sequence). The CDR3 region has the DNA TGTGCCAGTAGTATTGGTGCGGGAGTAGGCTCCTACAATGAGCAGTTCTTC. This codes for CASSIGAGVGSYNEQFF.

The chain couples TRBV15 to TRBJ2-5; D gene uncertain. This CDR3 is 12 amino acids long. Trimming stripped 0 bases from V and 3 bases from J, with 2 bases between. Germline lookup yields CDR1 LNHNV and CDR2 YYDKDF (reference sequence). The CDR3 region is CATSRDEETQYF. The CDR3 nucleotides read TGTGCCACCAGCAGAGACGAAGAGACCCAGTACTTC.

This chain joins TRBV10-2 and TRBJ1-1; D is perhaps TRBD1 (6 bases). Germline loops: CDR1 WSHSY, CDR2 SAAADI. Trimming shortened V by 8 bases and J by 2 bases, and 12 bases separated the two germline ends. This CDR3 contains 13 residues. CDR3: CASRQDRNTEAFF. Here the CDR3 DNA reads TGCGCCAGCCGACAGGACCGAAACACTGAAGCTTTCTTT.

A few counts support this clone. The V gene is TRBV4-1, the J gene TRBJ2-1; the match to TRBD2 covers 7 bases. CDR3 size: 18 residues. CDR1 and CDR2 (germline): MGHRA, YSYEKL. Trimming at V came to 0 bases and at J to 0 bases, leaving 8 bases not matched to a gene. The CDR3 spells CASSQESGAGSSYNEQFF. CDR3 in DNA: TGCGCCAGCAGCCAAGAATCTGGAGCGGGGAGCTCCTACAATGAGCAGTTCTTC.

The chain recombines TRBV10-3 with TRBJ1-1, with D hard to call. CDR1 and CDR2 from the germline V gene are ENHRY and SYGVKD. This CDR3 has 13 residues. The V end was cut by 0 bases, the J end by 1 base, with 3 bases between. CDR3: CAISESRNTEAFF. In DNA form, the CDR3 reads TGTGCCATCAGTGAGTCCCGGAACACTGAAGCTTTCTTT.

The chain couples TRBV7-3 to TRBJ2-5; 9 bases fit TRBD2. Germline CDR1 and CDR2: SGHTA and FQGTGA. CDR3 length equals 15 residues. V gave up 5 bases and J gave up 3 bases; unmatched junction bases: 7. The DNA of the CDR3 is TGTGCCAGCAGCCACCTAGCGGGACCTAAAGAGACCCAGTACTTC. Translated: CASSHLAGPKETQYF.

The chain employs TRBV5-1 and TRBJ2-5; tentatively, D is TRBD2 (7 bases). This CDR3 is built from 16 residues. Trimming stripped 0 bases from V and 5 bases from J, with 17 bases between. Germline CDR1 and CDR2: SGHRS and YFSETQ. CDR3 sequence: CASSLGAGAARETQYF. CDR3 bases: TGCGCCAGCAGCTTGGGGGCGGGGGCCGCCAGGGAGACCCAGTACTTC.

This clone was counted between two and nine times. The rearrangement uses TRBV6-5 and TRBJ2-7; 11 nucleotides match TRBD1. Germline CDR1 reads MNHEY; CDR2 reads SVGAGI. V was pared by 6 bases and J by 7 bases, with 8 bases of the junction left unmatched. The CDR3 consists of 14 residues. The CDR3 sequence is CASRTGTGGGEQYF. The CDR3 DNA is TGTGCCAGCAGGACCGGGACAGGGGGTGGGGAGCAGTACTTC.

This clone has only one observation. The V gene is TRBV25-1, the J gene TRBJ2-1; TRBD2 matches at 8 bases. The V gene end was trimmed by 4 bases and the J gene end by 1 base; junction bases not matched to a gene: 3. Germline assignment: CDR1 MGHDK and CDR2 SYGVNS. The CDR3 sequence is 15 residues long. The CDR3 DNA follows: TGTGCCAGCAGTGCCAGCGGGAGATCCTACAATGAGCAGTTCTTC. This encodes CASSASGRSYNEQFF.

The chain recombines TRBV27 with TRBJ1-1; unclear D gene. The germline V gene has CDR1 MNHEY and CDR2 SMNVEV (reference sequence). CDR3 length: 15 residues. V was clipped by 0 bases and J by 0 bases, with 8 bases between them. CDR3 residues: CASSLSKNLNTEAFF. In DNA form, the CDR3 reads TGTGCCAGCAGTTTATCTAAAAATTTGAACACTGAAGCTTTCTTT.

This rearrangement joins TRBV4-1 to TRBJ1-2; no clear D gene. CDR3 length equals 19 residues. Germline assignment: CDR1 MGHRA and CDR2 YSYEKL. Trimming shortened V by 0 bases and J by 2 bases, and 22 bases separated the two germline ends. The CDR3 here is CASSQDSSEGFYLNYGYTF. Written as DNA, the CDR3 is TGCGCCAGCAGCCAAGATAGTTCGGAGGGTTTCTACTTAAACTATGGCTACACCTTC.

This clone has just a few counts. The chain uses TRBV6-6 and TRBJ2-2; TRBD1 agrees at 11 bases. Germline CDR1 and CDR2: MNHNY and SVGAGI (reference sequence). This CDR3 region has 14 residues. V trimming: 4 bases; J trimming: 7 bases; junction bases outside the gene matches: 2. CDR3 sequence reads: CASSWDRGSGELFF. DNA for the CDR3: TGTGCCAGCAGTTGGGACAGGGGGAGCGGGGAGCTGTTTTTT.

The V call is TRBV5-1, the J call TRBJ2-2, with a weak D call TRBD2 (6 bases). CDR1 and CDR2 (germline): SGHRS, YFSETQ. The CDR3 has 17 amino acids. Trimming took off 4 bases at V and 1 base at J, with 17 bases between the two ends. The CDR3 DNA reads TGCGCCAGCAGCGCTCAAGCCGGGACTCTGAACACCGGGGAGCTGTTTTTT. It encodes CASSAQAGTLNTGELFF.

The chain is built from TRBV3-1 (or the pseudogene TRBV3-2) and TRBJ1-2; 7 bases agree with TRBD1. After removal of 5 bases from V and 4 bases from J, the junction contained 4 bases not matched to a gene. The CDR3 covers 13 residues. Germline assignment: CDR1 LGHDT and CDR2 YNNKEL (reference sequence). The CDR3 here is CASSKTGIYGYTF. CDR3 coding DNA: TGTGCCAGCAGCAAGACAGGGATCTATGGCTACACCTTC.

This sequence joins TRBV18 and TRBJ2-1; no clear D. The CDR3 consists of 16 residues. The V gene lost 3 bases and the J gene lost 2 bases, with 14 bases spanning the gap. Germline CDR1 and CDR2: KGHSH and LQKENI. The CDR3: CASSPPDVTPYNEQFF. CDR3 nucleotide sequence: TGTGCCAGCTCACCGCCAGATGTAACGCCCTACAATGAGCAGTTCTTC.